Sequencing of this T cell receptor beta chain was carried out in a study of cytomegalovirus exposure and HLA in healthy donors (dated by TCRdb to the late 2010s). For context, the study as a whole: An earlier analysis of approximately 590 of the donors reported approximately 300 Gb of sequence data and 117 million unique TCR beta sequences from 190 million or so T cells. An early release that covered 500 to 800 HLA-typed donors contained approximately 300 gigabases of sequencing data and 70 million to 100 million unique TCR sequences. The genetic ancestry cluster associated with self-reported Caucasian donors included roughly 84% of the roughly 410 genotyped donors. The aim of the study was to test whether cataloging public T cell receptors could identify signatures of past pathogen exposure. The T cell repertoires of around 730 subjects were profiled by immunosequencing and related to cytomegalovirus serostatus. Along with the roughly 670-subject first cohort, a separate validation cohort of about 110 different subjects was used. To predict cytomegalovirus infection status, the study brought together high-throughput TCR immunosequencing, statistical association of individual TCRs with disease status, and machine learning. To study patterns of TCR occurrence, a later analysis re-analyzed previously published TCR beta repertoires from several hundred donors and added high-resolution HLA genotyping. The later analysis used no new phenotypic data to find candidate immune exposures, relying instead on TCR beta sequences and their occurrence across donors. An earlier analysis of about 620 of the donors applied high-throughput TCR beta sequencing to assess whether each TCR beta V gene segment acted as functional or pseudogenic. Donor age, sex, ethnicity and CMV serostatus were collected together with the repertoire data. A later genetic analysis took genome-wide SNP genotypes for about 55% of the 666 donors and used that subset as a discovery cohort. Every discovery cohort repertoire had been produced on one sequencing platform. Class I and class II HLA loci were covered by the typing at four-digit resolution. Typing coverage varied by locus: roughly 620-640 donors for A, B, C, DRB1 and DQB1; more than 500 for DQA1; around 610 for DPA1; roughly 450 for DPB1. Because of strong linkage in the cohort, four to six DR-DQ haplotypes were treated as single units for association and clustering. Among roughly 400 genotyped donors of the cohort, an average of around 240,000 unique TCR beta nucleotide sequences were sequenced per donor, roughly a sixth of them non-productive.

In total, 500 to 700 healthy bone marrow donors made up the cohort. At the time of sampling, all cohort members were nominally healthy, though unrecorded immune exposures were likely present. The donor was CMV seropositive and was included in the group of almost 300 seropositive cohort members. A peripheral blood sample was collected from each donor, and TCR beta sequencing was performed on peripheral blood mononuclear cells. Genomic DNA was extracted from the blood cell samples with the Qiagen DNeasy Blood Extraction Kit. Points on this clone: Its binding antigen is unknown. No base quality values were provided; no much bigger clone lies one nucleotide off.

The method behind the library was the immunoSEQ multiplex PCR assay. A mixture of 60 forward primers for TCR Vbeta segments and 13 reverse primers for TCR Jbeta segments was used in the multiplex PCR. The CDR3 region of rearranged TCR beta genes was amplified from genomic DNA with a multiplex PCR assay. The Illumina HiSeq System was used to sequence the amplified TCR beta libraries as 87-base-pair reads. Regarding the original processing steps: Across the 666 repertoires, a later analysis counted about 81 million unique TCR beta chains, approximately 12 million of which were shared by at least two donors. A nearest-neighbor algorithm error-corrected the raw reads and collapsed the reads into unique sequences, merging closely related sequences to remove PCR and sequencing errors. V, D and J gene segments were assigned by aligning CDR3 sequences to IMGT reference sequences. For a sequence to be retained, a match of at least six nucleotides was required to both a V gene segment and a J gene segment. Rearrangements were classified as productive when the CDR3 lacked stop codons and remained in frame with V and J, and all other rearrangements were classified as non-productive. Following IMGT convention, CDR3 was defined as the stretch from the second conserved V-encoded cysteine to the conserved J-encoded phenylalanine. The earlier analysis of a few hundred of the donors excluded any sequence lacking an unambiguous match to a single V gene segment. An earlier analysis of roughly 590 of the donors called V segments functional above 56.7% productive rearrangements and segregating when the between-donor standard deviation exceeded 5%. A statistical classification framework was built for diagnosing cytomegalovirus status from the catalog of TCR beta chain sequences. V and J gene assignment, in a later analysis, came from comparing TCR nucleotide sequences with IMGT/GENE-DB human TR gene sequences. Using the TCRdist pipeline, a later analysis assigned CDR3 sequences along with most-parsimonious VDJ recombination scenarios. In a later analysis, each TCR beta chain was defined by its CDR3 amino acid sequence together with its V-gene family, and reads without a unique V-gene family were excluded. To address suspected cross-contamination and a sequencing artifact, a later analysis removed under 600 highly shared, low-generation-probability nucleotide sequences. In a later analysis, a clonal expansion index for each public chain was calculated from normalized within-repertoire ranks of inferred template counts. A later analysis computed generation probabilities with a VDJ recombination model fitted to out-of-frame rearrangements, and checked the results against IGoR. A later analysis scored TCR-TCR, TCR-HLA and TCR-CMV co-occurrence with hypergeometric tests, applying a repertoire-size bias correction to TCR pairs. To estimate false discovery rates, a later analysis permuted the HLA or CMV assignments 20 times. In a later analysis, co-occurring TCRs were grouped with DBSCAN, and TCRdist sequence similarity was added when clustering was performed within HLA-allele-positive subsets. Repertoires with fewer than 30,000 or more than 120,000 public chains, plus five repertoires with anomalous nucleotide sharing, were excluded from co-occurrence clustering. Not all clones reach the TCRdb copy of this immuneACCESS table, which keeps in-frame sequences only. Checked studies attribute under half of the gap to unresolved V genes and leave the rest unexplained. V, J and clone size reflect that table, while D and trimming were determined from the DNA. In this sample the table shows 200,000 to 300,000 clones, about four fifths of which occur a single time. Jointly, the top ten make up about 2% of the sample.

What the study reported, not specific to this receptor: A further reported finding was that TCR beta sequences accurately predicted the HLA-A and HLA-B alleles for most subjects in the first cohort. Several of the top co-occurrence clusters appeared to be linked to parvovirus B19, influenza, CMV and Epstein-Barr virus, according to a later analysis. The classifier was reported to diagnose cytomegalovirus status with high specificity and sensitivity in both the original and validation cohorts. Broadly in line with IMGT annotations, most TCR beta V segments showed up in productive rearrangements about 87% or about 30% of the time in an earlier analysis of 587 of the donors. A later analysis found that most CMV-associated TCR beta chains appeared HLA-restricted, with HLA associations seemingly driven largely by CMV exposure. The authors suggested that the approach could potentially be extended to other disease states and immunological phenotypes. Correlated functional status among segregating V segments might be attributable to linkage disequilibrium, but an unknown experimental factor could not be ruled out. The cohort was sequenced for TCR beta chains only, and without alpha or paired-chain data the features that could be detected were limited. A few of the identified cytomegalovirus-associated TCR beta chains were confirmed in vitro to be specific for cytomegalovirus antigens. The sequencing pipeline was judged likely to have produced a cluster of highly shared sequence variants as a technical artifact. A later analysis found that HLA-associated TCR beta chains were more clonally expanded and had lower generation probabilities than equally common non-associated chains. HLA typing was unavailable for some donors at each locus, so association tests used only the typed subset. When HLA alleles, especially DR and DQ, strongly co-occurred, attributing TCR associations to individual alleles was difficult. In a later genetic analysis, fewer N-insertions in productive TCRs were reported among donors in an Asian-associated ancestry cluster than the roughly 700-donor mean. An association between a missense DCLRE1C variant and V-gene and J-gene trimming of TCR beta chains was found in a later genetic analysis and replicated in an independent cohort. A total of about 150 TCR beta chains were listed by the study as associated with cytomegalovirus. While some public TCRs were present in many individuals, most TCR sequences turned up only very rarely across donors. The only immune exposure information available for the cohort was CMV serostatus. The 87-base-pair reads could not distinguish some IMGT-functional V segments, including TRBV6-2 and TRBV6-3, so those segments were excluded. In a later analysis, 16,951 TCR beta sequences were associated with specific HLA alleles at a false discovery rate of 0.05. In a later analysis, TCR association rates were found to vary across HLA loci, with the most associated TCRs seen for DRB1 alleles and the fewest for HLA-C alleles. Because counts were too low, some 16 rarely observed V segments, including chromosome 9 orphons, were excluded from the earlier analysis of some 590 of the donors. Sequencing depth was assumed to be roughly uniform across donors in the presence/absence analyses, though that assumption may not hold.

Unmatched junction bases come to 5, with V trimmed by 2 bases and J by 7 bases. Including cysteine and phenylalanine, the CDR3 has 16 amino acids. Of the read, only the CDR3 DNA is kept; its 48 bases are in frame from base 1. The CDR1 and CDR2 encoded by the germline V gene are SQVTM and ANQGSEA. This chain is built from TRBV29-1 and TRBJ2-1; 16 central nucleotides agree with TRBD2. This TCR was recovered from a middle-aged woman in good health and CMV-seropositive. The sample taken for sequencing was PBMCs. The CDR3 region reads CSVEKSGLAGGNEQFF. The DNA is TGCAGCGTTGAAAAGTCGGGACTAGCGGGAGGGAATGAGCAGTTCTTC.